A single sample gave rise to the 23 T cell receptor beta chains below, sequenced in a study of molecular identifiers for immune sequencing clone quantification. Via MiXCR, TCRdb re-called the PCR reads, giving one row per CDR3 protein. The repertoire holds around 460,000 distinct CDR3 sequences, with around 25% as singletons. The sequencing sample was made of naive CD8+ T cells from blood, with Jurkat cell RNA spiked in. Subset given: FACS-sorted CD8+CD4-CCR7+CD45RA+ naive T cells. The source of these receptors is a human donor in good health. Some libraries in this study had Jurkat cell RNA spiked in.

This chain connects TRBV11-3 to TRBJ2-1; D gene ambiguous. V was shortened by 4 bases and J by 9 bases, with 13 bases between the two germline ends. Germline-derived CDR1 and CDR2 are SGHNT and YENEEA. CDR3 length: 13 amino acids. The CDR3 sequence: CASSYPRSGEQFF. CDR3 DNA: TGTGCCAGCAGCTATCCCCGTAGTGGTGAGCAGTTCTTC.

Details on this clonotype: This could be a read error, since a much larger clone is one nucleotide away. The chain is built from TRBV28 and TRBJ2-7, with D perhaps matching TRBD2 (5 bases). This CDR3 comprises 14 residues. Germline values: CDR1 MDHEN, CDR2 SYDVKM. V was trimmed by 8 bases and J by 2 bases, leaving 16 bases between them. The CDR3 region is CASGGSPGAYEQYF. The CDR3 region has the DNA TGTGCCAGCGGTGGGAGTCCTGGGGCCTACGAGCAGTACTTC.

A note on this clonotype: This may be a read error: a much more frequent sequence differs by one nucleotide. The chain carries TRBV6-5 and TRBJ1-5; weak D call: TRBD1 (6 bases). This CDR3 has 13 residues. From germline, CDR1 is MNHEY and CDR2 SVGAGI. The CDR3 nucleotides read TGTGCCAGCAGGTACTCGACAGGACAGCCCCAGCATTTT. Translation: CASRYSTGQPQHF.

This clonotype was counted between two and nine times. The chain links TRBV6-6 to TRBJ2-7; perhaps TRBD1 as D (6 bases). CDR1 is MNHNY and CDR2 is SVGAGI in the germline V gene (reference sequence). With 5 bases removed from V and 7 bases from J, the gap between germline ends came to 18 bases. CDR3 size: 14 residues. CDR3 coding DNA: TGTGCCAGCAGTATGGGGGACACCGATTCGGAGCAGTACTTC. Its protein is CASSMGDTDSEQYF.

Comment on this clonotype: This likely traces to a read error, being one base from a far larger clone. The rearrangement joins TRBV2 to TRBJ2-3, with 8 bases matching TRBD1. The germline V gene encodes CDR1 SNHLY and CDR2 FYNNEI. The CDR3 spans 14 residues. Trimming removed 7 bases from V and 1 base from J; junction bases left unmatched: 4. The CDR3 DNA is TGTGCCAGCAACCCGGGACAGGGCACAGATACGCAGTATTTT. Its protein product is CASNPGQGTDTQYF.

This clonotype came up a few times. The chain carries TRBV6-5 and TRBJ2-1; weak D call: TRBD1 (5 bases). Trimming removed 2 bases at V and 5 bases at J, with 13 bases between. Germline lookup yields CDR1 MNHEY and CDR2 SVGAGI. CDR3 length: 15 amino acids. The CDR3 DNA sequence: TGTGCCAGCAGTTACCGACAGACCCGGGACAATGAGCAGTTCTTC. Amino acids: CASSYRQTRDNEQFF.

This clonotype was seen at least ten times. The genes are TRBV15 and TRBJ1-1; 10 bases are shared with TRBD1. This CDR3 comprises 15 residues. Trimming took 1 base from V and 7 from J; bases not matched to a gene: 6. Germline V gene lookup returns CDR1 LNHNV and CDR2 YYDKDF (reference sequence). CDR3 protein: CATSRVGQGSLEAFF. In DNA, the CDR3 is TGTGCCACCAGCAGAGTGGGACAGGGGTCTCTTGAAGCTTTCTTT.

The chain employs TRBV12-3 or TRBV12-4 and TRBJ2-3; 10 bases fit TRBD2. The CDR3 spans 19 residues. Trimming took 5 bases from V and 0 from J; bases not matched to a gene: 14. The CDR3 loop is CASSRRGLAGGTSTDTQYF. CDR3 DNA: TGTGCCAGCAGTCGGAGGGGGTTAGCGGGAGGAACTAGCACAGATACGCAGTATTTT.

This clonotype has only a few counts. The J gene is TRBJ2-3, the V gene TRBV10-3, with D perhaps TRBD2 (6 bases). The CDR3 loop spans 15 amino acids. Trimming removed 4 bases at V and 0 bases at J, with 11 bases between. Per the germline V gene, CDR1 is ENHRY and CDR2 is SYGVKD. The CDR3 bases are TGTGCCATCAGTGCCCTGGGGGGTAGCACAGATACGCAGTATTTT. This sequence encodes CAISALGGSTDTQYF.

This clonotype was seen ten or more times. The chain has TRBV7-6 and TRBJ2-5; weak D call: TRBD2 (5 bases). The CDR3 runs to 15 residues. The V end lost 2 bases, the J end lost 5 bases, and 15 bases lay between the germline ends. The germline gives CDR1 SGHVS, CDR2 FNYEAQ. This CDR3 reads CASSLMSGRSETQYF. The CDR3 region has the DNA TGTGCCAGCAGCTTAATGAGCGGACGGAGTGAGACCCAGTACTTC.

As for this clonotype: The final CDR3 position lacks the conserved phenylalanine or tryptophan, pointing to a likely read error. The chain recombines TRBV7-9 with TRBJ1-1, with a possible D match to TRBD1 (6 bases). This CDR3 contains 16 residues. Germline CDR1 SEHNR, CDR2 FQNEAQ (reference sequence). With 5 bases removed from V and 0 bases from J, the gap between germline ends came to 16 bases. In DNA form, the CDR3 reads TGTGCCAGCAGCACCGAGGGGGGTTTAATGAACACTGAAGCTTTCCTT. The encoded protein is CASSTEGGLMNTEAFL.

This clonotype has a count of ten or more. This chain joins TRBV7-9 and TRBJ2-3; 7 nucleotides match TRBD1. The CDR3 contains 16 residues. V dropped 4 bases and J dropped 1; count of bases not matched to a gene: 8. In germline, CDR1 is SEHNR, CDR2 FQNEAQ (reference sequence). The CDR3 nucleotides read TGTGCCAGCAGCTCCACTACAGGGGTGCGCACAGATACGCAGTATTTT. It is translated as CASSSTTGVRTDTQYF.

This clonotype has a handful of counts. The chain uses TRBV7-6 and TRBJ1-3; D is possibly TRBD1 (6 bases). The CDR3 is 15 residues long. The germline V gene has CDR1 SGHVS and CDR2 FNYEAQ. Deletions cut 7 bases from V and 0 bases from J, with 13 bases between. CDR3 sequence reads: CASTSDSSSGNTIYF. Written as DNA, the CDR3 is TGTGCCAGCACCTCGGACAGTAGCTCTGGAAACACCATATATTTT.

The rearrangement joins TRBV7-3 to TRBJ2-7, with a tentative D call TRBD2 (6 bases). The CDR3 loop spans 15 amino acids. Trimming took off 2 bases at V and 1 base at J, with 12 bases between the two ends. Germline CDR1 reads SGHTA; CDR2 reads FQGTGA. The DNA of the CDR3 is TGTGCCAGCAGCTTAGGTCCTAGCGCTTCCTACGAGCAGTACTTC. It translates to CASSLGPSASYEQYF.

This clonotype was seen a few times. The chain joins TRBV6-1 to TRBJ1-1; D might be TRBD1 (5 bases). V lost 5 bases and J 7 bases, leaving 11 bases between the germline ends. The CDR3 runs to 12 residues. Germline CDR1 is MNHNS and CDR2 is SASEGT. The CDR3 reads CASSLGPIEAFF. The DNA of the CDR3 is TGTGCCAGCAGTTTGGGACCGATTGAAGCTTTCTTT.

The rearrangement joins TRBV6-2 or TRBV6-3 to TRBJ1-1; D is uncertain. This CDR3 is 14 amino acids long. CDR1 is MNHEY, CDR2 SVGEGT, per germline. V shed 4 bases and J shed 4 bases, with 13 bases lying between them. In nucleotides, the CDR3 is TGTGCCAGCAGTTGGCGGGTTGGCGTCACTGAAGCTTTCTTT. Residues: CASSWRVGVTEAFF.

This clonotype occurred many times. This rearrangement joins TRBV29-1 to TRBJ2-7; tentatively, D is TRBD1 or TRBD2 (6 bases each). V was clipped by 6 bases and J by 0 bases, with 15 bases between them. CDR3 length: 14 amino acids. CDR1 is SQVTM and CDR2 is ANQGSEA in the germline V gene. The CDR3 is CSVGAGTYSYEQYF. The CDR3 DNA is TGCAGCGTGGGGGCGGGAACCTACTCCTACGAGCAGTACTTC.

The chain is built from TRBV30 and TRBJ2-7, with TRBD2 matching 13 bases. CDR3 length equals 14 residues. Trimming removed 4 bases from V and 6 bases from J; junction bases left unmatched: 6. Germline CDR1 reads GTSNPN; CDR2 reads SVGIG (reference sequence). The CDR3 DNA reads TGTGCCTGGACACCCGGACTAGCGGGAGTCGAGCAGTACTTC. Translated: CAWTPGLAGVEQYF.

This rearrangement joins TRBV28 to TRBJ1-5; D is uncertain. The CDR3 loop spans 15 amino acids. V was cut by 7 bases and J by 2 bases, with 15 bases left in between. Germline loops: CDR1 MDHEN, CDR2 SYDVKM. The CDR3 loop reads CASNSGTWGNQPQHF. As DNA, the CDR3 is TGTGCCAGCAACTCGGGAACTTGGGGCAATCAGCCCCAGCATTTT.

This clonotype showed up just a few times. Here the CDR3 DNA reads TGTGCCAGCAGTTCCCTACAGGTAGAAGGTACAGATACGCAGTATTTT. Its translation is CASSSLQVEGTDTQYF. This rearrangement joins TRBV27 to TRBJ2-3; D might be TRBD1 (5 bases). The germline V and J ends were trimmed by 4 bases and 3 bases, with 17 bases remaining between them. The length of the CDR3 is 16 residues. From germline, CDR1 is MNHEY and CDR2 SMNVEV (reference sequence).

This clonotype was seen only a few times. The V call is TRBV6-6, the J call TRBJ1-1; D not certain. The CDR3 covers 12 residues. CDR1 is MNHNY and CDR2 is SVGAGI in the germline V gene (reference sequence). V lost 6 bases and J 6 bases, leaving 11 bases between the germline ends. The chain's CDR3 is CASRFQESEAFF. The DNA for the CDR3 is TGTGCCAGCAGGTTCCAGGAATCTGAAGCTTTCTTT.

The table lists this clonotype with many counts. The rearrangement links TRBV6-5 to TRBJ1-1; no reliable D call. CDR1 and CDR2 (germline): MNHEY, SVGAGI. CDR3 size: 15 residues. Trimming took off 0 bases at V and 4 bases at J, with 12 bases between the two ends. CDR3 DNA: TGTGCCAGCAGTTACTCGAATTTTGGCGCCACTGAAGCTTTCTTT. Translated: CASSYSNFGATEAFF.

A remark on this clonotype: A clone one base away is much larger, so this may be a read error. Lacking the conserved final phenylalanine or tryptophan, this CDR3 likely reflects a read error. The chain employs TRBV4-3 and TRBJ2-4; tentatively, D is TRBD1 (5 bases). Germline V lookup: CDR1 LGHNA, CDR2 YSLEER. There are 14 residues in the CDR3. With 0 bases removed from V and 9 bases from J, the gap between germline ends came to 12 bases. This CDR3 is CASSQDQGQAIQYL. Here the CDR3 DNA reads TGCGCCAGCAGCCAAGATCAGGGCCAGGCCATTCAGTACTTA.